This TCR beta chain was found in a study of T-cell reconstitution after alpha-beta-depleted transplantation in children. Unique molecular identifiers were used to barcode this TCRbeta library. TCRdb ran MiXCR on the PCR reads and lists one entry per CDR3 protein. The table has around 380,000 distinct CDR3 sequences, approximately 10% seen once. This CDR3 spans 15 amino acids. V lost 0 bases and J 6 bases, leaving 12 bases between the germline ends. CDR1 is SGHRS, CDR2 YFSETQ, per germline. J is TRBJ1-4 and V is TRBV5-1, with D tentatively TRBD1 (5 bases). This TCR was sampled from a human donor who donated a stem cell graft to a child with acute myeloid leukemia. Material: PBMCs from the stem cell graft donor, obtained from the stem cell graft. Here the CDR3 DNA reads TGCGCCAGCAGCTTGGAAGGGGTACGTGATGAAAAACTGTTTTTT. Translation gives CASSLEGVRDEKLFF.